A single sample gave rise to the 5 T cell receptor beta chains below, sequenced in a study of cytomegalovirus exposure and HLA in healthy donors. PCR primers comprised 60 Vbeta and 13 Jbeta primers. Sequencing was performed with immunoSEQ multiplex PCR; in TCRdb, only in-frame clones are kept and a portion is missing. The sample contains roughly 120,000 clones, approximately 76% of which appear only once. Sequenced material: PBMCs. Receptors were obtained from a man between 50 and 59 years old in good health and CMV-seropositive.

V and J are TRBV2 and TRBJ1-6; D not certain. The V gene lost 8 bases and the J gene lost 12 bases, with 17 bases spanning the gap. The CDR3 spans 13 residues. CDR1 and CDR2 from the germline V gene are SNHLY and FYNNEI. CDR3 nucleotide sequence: TGTGCCAGCTTGGGCAATTTTAATAGACCCCTCCACTTT. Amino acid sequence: CASLGNFNRPLHF.

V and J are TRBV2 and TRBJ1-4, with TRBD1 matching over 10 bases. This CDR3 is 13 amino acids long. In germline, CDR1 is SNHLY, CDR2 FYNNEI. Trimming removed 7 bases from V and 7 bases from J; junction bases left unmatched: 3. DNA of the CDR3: TGTGCCAGCAAAAGGGACAGGGGTGAAAAACTGTTTTTT. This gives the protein CASKRDRGEKLFF.

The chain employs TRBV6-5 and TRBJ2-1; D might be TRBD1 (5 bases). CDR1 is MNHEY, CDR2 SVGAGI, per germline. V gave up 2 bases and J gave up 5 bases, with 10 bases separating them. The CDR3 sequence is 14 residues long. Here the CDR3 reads CASSYGRVHNEQFF. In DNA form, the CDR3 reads TGTGCCAGCAGTTACGGCAGGGTCCACAATGAGCAGTTCTTC.

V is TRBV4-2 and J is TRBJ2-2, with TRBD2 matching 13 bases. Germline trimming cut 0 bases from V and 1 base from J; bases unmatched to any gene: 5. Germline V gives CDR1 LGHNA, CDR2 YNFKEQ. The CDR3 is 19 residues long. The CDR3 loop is CASSQDVTSGGGNTGELFF. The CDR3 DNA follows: TGTGCCAGCAGCCAAGATGTCACTAGCGGGGGGGGGAACACCGGGGAGCTGTTTTTT.

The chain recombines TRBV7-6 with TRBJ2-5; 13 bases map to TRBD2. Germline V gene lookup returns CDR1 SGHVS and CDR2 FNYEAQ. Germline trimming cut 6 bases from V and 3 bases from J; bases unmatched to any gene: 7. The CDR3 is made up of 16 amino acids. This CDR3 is CASRPTSGGLKETQYF. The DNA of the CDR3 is TGTGCCAGCAGACCGACTAGCGGGGGGCTTAAAGAGACCCAGTACTTC.